The 16 T cell receptor beta chains below all came from one sample that was sequenced in a study of blood T cell repertoires in COVID-19. Profiling relied on immunoSEQ multiplex PCR, and the TCRdb table lists in-frame clones only, not all of them. Of approximately 260,000 clones in the sample, around nine tenths are singletons; the top ten hold approximately 2%. Sequenced sample: PBMCs or T cells enriched from blood (not recorded which). All receptors derive from a woman aged 55-70 years who had recovered from COVID-19.

J is TRBJ2-5 and V is TRBV2; 9 bases fit TRBD2. Germline values: CDR1 SNHLY, CDR2 FYNNEI. The junction had 7 bases not matched to a gene; V was cut back by 6 bases and J by 5 bases. CDR3 length: 14 residues. Written as DNA, the CDR3 is TGTGCCAGCAGACCGGCGGGGGGGCAGGAGACCCAGTACTTC. This gives the protein CASRPAGGQETQYF.

The chain links TRBV6-5 to TRBJ2-1; 7 bases are a match to TRBD1. With V trimmed by 10 bases and J by 0 bases, 3 bases remained unmatched. This CDR3 contains 13 residues. Germline-derived CDR1 and CDR2 are MNHEY and SVGAGI. DNA of the CDR3: TGTGCCACCGACAGGGACTCCTACAATGAGCAGTTCTTC. Translation: CATDRDSYNEQFF.

V is TRBV5-1 and J is TRBJ2-3, with 16 nucleotides matching TRBD2. This CDR3 is built from 19 residues. The V segment lost 3 bases and the J segment 1 base; nucleotides outside the gene matches: 8. Germline V gene data show CDR1 as SGHRS and CDR2 as YFSETQ. The DNA for the CDR3 is TGCGCCAGCAGCTGGGGACTAGCGGGAGGGCCACGCGGCACAGATACGCAGTATTTT. It translates to CASSWGLAGGPRGTDTQYF.

This chain's CDR3 is CASSYLRGNQPQHF. In DNA form, the CDR3 reads TGTGCCAGTAGTTACCTGCGGGGAAATCAGCCCCAGCATTTT. The chain couples TRBV19 to TRBJ1-5; D gene uncertain. The V gene's germline CDR1 is LNHDA and CDR2 SQIVND (reference sequence). This CDR3 has 14 amino acids. V lost 5 bases, J lost 4 bases, and 12 bases lay in between.

This chain joins TRBV30 and TRBJ2-7; tentative D call: TRBD1 (6 bases). Germline CDR1 reads GTSNPN; CDR2 reads SVGIG (reference sequence). The CDR3 spans 13 residues. Trimming removed 3 bases at V and 10 bases at J, with 19 bases between. The DNA for the CDR3 is TGTGCCTGGAGCGAGCACGAACCGGGACAACAGTACTTC. This translates into CAWSEHEPGQQYF.

The table lists this clone with a count of one. The chain is built from TRBV3-1 (or the pseudogene TRBV3-2) and TRBJ2-5; 12 nucleotides align to TRBD2. This CDR3 has 19 residues. The germline gives CDR1 LGHDT, CDR2 YNNKEL (reference sequence). The J segment lost 2 bases and the V segment lost 0 bases, leaving 10 bases of the junction unmatched. CDR3 DNA: TGTGCCAGCAGCCAAGAGGCCACTAGCGGGGGGATAGGGCAAGAGACCCAGTACTTC. This sequence encodes CASSQEATSGGIGQETQYF.

The rearrangement uses TRBV19 and TRBJ2-5; 9 nucleotides agree with TRBD2. CDR1 is LNHDA and CDR2 is SQIVND in the germline V gene (reference sequence). V shed 6 bases, J shed 3 bases, and the junction held 8 bases outside the gene matches. CDR3 length equals 15 residues. The CDR3 DNA reads TGTGCCAGTAGGACTAGCGGCGATTCCGAAGAGACCCAGTACTTC. Translation gives CASRTSGDSEETQYF.

This clone occurred a few times. This chain joins TRBV4-1 and TRBJ2-1; tentatively, D is TRBD1 (5 bases). Per germline, CDR1 MGHRA and CDR2 YSYEKL. The ends were cut back, 4 bases at V and 3 bases at J, with 19 bases in the middle. The CDR3 has 17 amino acids. CDR3 protein: CASSPPRGATYYNEQFF. The CDR3 region has the DNA TGCGCCAGCAGCCCCCCTCGTGGGGCAACCTACTACAATGAGCAGTTCTTC.

This sequence joins TRBV3-1 (or the pseudogene TRBV3-2) and TRBJ2-1; 11 bases line up with TRBD2. The CDR3 length is 18 residues. Germline V gene data show CDR1 as LGHDT and CDR2 as YNNKEL (reference sequence). V was clipped by 4 bases and J by 0 bases; unmatched bases: 8. The DNA of the CDR3 is TGTGCCAGCAGCCTAAGTAGTCTAGCGGGAGGCTCCTACAATGAGCAGTTCTTC. The encoded protein is CASSLSSLAGGSYNEQFF.

The chain couples TRBV14 to TRBJ1-1; D gene uncertain. V lost 5 bases and J lost 1, with 8 bases in between. Per the germline V gene, CDR1 is SGHDN and CDR2 is FVKESK. There are 13 residues in the CDR3. CDR3 sequence reads: CASSWQANTEAFF. CDR3 sequence (DNA): TGTGCCAGCAGCTGGCAGGCGAACACTGAAGCTTTCTTT.

This sequence joins TRBV7-9 and TRBJ2-5, with D possibly being TRBD1 (5 bases). Trimming removed 1 base from V and 4 bases from J, with 13 bases in between. The germline V gene has CDR1 SEHNR and CDR2 FQNEAQ (reference sequence). CDR3 length: 15 residues. The CDR3 spells CASSLVSGLGETQYF. The CDR3 nucleotides read TGTGCCAGCAGCTTAGTATCAGGGTTAGGAGAGACCCAGTACTTC.

The J gene is TRBJ2-1, the V gene TRBV10-3; 14 bases line up with TRBD2. The CDR3 sequence is 15 residues long. The J segment lost 7 bases and the V segment lost 6 bases, leaving 5 bases of the junction unmatched. CDR1 and CDR2 (germline): ENHRY, SYGVKD. CDR3 sequence reads: CAISAGTSGSNEQFF. The CDR3, as DNA: TGTGCCATCAGCGCCGGGACTAGCGGGAGTAATGAGCAGTTCTTC.

V usage is TRBV6-5 and J usage is TRBJ1-1; tentatively, D is TRBD1 (5 bases). With 6 bases removed from V and 4 bases from J, the gap between germline ends came to 12 bases. The length of the CDR3 is 13 residues. Germline CDR1 is MNHEY and CDR2 is SVGAGI. The CDR3 DNA sequence: TGTGCCAGCAGATGGGGTAGGGGCACTGAAGCTTTCTTT. Residues: CASRWGRGTEAFF.

This sequence joins TRBV23-1 and TRBJ1-5; 10 positions agree with TRBD1. Being an ORF, TRBV23-1 has a function that is uncertain. Germline trimming cut 9 bases from V and 10 bases from J; bases unmatched to any gene: 18. CDR3 length: 16 residues. CDR3 in amino acids: CARGKRDRGPRGPQHF. CDR3 DNA sequence: TGCGCCAGGGGGAAACGGGACAGGGGACCTCGAGGACCCCAGCATTTT.

The chain carries TRBV10-3 and TRBJ1-2; 7 positions match TRBD1. Germline-derived CDR1 and CDR2 are ENHRY and SYGVKD. V gave up 0 bases and J gave up 4 bases; unmatched junction bases: 8. The CDR3 sequence is 16 residues long. The CDR3 spells CAISESDRANGYGYTF. CDR3 sequence (DNA): TGTGCCATCAGTGAGTCCGACAGGGCGAATGGCTATGGCTACACCTTC.

This sequence joins TRBV29-1 and TRBJ1-2; no clear D gene. Trimming shortened V by 3 bases and J by 4 bases, and 24 bases separated the two germline ends. Per the germline V gene, CDR1 is SQVTM and CDR2 is ANQGSEA. This CDR3 spans 17 amino acids. The CDR3 sequence is CSVEERILRALGYGYTF. The CDR3, as DNA: TGCAGCGTTGAGGAGAGGATTCTGCGGGCACTAGGCTATGGCTACACCTTC. Full variable domain (missing parts from reference TRBV29-1 and TRBJ1-2): SAVISQKPSRDICQRGTSLTIQCQVDSQVTMMFWYRQQPGQSLTLIATANQGSEATYESGFVIDKFPISRPNLTFSTLTVSNMSPEDSSIYLCSVEERILRALGYGYTFGSGTRLTVV.